This TCR beta chain was obtained from a study of cytomegalovirus exposure and HLA in healthy donors. Study findings and constraints: Information on immune exposure was restricted to one variable (CMV serostatus).

This clone was seen a few times. What it binds is not known. CDR3 length: 13 residues. V trimming: 6 bases; J trimming: 4 bases; junction bases outside the gene matches: 2. Amplification used 60 Vbeta primers and 13 Jbeta primers. Sequencing was performed with immunoSEQ multiplex PCR; in TCRdb, only in-frame clones are kept and a portion is missing. The sample lists around 120,000 clones; 80% were seen once. The clonotype originates from a female donor in good health and CMV-seropositive. The gene calls are TRBV23-1 and TRBJ1-1, with 10 bases matching TRBD1. TRBV23-1 is marked as an open reading frame, function uncertain. Sequencing input: PBMCs. In DNA, the CDR3 is TGCGCCAGCAGACGGGACAGGGGCACTGAAGCTTTCTTT. Translated: CASRRDRGTEAFF.